The clone carrying this T cell receptor (beta chain) was picked up a small number of times. Its specificity is not known. This entry comes from a study of regulatory dendritic cells for organ transplantation. Overall study context: Dendritic cell cultures received LPS on day 6. Study results and limitations: Memory T cells were less diverse than naive, with memory CD8+ most oligoclonal.

Profiled with immunoSEQ multiplex PCR; TCRdb holds only in-frame clones, not every one. The table lists nearly 11,000 clones, over 70% of them singletons, with roughly 2.8% in the top ten. The CDR3 is 13 residues long. Looked up from germline, CDR1 is KGHSH and CDR2 is LQKENI. Trimming stripped 5 bases from V and 1 base from J, with 8 bases between. CFSE-labeled sorted T cells met regulatory or mature dendritic cells for over 4 days. V gene TRBV18 combines with J gene TRBJ1-1, with D possibly TRBD1 on 5 matching bases. The clonotype comes from a human donor in good health. Material for sequencing was memory CD4+ T cells from blood cultured with regulatory dendritic cells. Indicated subset: CD45RO+ memory T cells. CDR3 sequence reads: CASSVDRNTEAFF. CDR3 DNA: TGTGCCAGCTCAGTTGACAGGAACACTGAAGCTTTCTTT. Based on the CDR3 plus reference TRBV18 and TRBJ1-1, the full variable domain is NAGVMQNPRHLVRRRGQEARLRCSPMKGHSHVYWYRQLPEEGLKFMVYLQKENIIDESGMPKERFSAEFPKEGPSILRIQQVVRGDSAAYFCASSVDRNTEAFFGQGTRLTVV.